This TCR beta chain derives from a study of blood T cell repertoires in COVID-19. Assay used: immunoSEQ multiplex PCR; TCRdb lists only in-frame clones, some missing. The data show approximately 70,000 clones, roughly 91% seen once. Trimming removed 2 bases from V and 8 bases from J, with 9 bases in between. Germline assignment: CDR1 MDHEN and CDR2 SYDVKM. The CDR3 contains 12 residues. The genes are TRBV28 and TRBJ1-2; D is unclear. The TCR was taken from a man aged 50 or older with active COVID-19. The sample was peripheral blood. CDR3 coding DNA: TGTGCCAGCAGTTTAACGACGGGGGGCTACACCTTC. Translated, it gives CASSLTTGGYTF.